Each of the 17 T cell receptor beta chains below was sequenced from the same sample in a study of blood T cell repertoires in COVID-19. Assay used: immunoSEQ multiplex PCR; TCRdb lists only in-frame clones, some missing. The repertoire includes about 190,000 clones, 70% to 90% of them detected once, and approximately 4.4% sits in the top ten. Sample: peripheral blood. The receptor source for this set is a human donor in a cohort sampled during active COVID-19.

This clone appeared a single time. The V call is TRBV21-1, the J call TRBJ1-3. TRBV21-1 is classified as a pseudogene. The CDR3 spans 16 residues. The CDR3 DNA reads as TGTGCCAGCAGCTCTCAGGGAGGAGGCTCTGGAAACACCATATATTTT. Its translation is CASSSQGGGSGNTIYF.

The V and J genes are TRBV5-8 and TRBJ1-1, with 7 bases aligning to TRBD1. This CDR3 has 13 amino acids. Germline V lookup: CDR1 SGHTS, CDR2 YDEGEE. V lost 5 bases and J lost 4; bases outside the gene matches: 5. The CDR3: CASSYRGGTEAFF. CDR3 in DNA: TGTGCCAGCAGTTACAGGGGAGGCACTGAAGCTTTCTTT.

This chain uses TRBV18 with TRBJ2-7, with TRBD1 identical over 7 bases. This CDR3 is 14 amino acids long. Germline loops: CDR1 KGHSH, CDR2 LQKENI. V was clipped by 2 bases and J by 6 bases; unmatched bases: 7. CDR3 nucleotide sequence: TGTGCCAGCTCACCAGAGACAGGGATTCGCGAGCAGTACTTC. It encodes CASSPETGIREQYF.

V gene TRBV3-1 (or the pseudogene TRBV3-2) combines with J gene TRBJ2-3, with 8 bases that match TRBD2. The CDR3 has 16 amino acids. Germline V lookup: CDR1 LGHDT, CDR2 YNNKEL (reference sequence). V was pared by 1 base and J by 4 bases, with 7 bases of the junction left unmatched. The DNA of the CDR3 is TGTGCCAGCAGCCAAGGTTCAGCGGGGGTGGCAGATACGCAGTATTTT. Translating gives CASSQGSAGVADTQYF.

The chain links TRBV19 to TRBJ2-1; the match to TRBD2 covers 12 bases. Looked up from germline, CDR1 is LNHDA and CDR2 is SQIVND (reference sequence). The J segment lost 4 bases and the V segment lost 4 bases, leaving 11 bases of the junction unmatched. The CDR3 is made up of 18 amino acids. CDR3 in amino acids: CASSSLGTSGLLYNEQFF. In nucleotides, the CDR3 is TGTGCCAGTAGTAGCCTCGGGACTAGCGGGCTTTTATACAATGAGCAGTTCTTC. Together with reference TRBV19 and TRBJ2-1, the CDR3 gives the full variable domain: DGGITQSPKYLFRKEGQNVTLSCEQNLNHDAMYWYRQDPGQGLRLIYYSQIVNDFQKGDIAEGYSVSREKKESFPLTVTSAQKNPTAFYLCASSSLGTSGLLYNEQFFGPGTRLTVL.

This clone was seen only a few times. This sequence joins TRBV5-6 and TRBJ2-7; 8 bases agree with TRBD1. The CDR3 consists of 14 residues. Trimming cost V 2 bases and J 3 bases; bases outside gene matches: 4. CDR1 SGHDT and CDR2 YYEEEE come from the germline V gene. CDR3 in DNA: TGTGCCAGCAGCTTCCGGACAGGGTTCTACGAGCAGTACTTC. Amino acid sequence: CASSFRTGFYEQYF.

The chain links TRBV5-1 to TRBJ2-2; 8 bases are shared with TRBD1. Unmatched junction bases numbered 9, after V lost 5 bases and J lost 6 bases. The CDR3 consists of 15 residues. In germline, CDR1 is SGHRS, CDR2 YFSETQ. CDR3 DNA sequence: TGCGCCAGCAGGACCGGGACAGGTATTCCCGGGGAGCTGTTTTTT. It specifies CASRTGTGIPGELFF. Supplemented by reference TRBV5-1 and TRBJ2-2, the full variable domain reads KAGVTQTPRYLIKTRGQQVTLSCSPISGHRSVSWYQQTPGQGLQFLFEYFSETQRNKGNFPGRFSGRQFSNSRSEMNVSTLELGDSALYLCASRTGTGIPGELFFGEGSRLTVL.

The chain is built from TRBV10-2 and TRBJ1-3, with D perhaps matching TRBD1 (6 bases). The germline gives CDR1 WSHSY, CDR2 SAAADI. CDR3 size: 15 residues. The V and J ends lost 4 bases and 1 base respectively, with 11 bases between them. The CDR3 DNA reads TGCGCCAGCAGTGCCCAACAGGGATCTGGAAACACCATATATTTT. This translates into CASSAQQGSGNTIYF.

The V and J genes are TRBV7-2 and TRBJ2-7; 12 bases align to TRBD2. CDR1 and CDR2 from the germline V gene are SGHTA and FQGNSA. The length of the CDR3 is 14 residues. V was clipped by 5 bases and J by 4 bases; unmatched bases: 3. This CDR3 reads CASSRGTSGYEQYF. As DNA, the CDR3 is TGTGCCAGCAGCCGCGGGACTAGCGGGTACGAGCAGTACTTC.

The chain recombines TRBV3-1 (or the pseudogene TRBV3-2) with TRBJ2-3; TRBD2 aligns across 8 bases. Germline lookup yields CDR1 LGHDT and CDR2 YNNKEL (reference sequence). With V trimmed by 8 bases and J by 4 bases, 8 bases remained unmatched. The CDR3 has 14 residues. The CDR3 DNA is TGTGCCAGCCGGCTGGCGGGAGGTTCAGATACGCAGTATTTT. Its translation: CASRLAGGSDTQYF.

CDR3 loop: CASSSQGPPQTQYF. The CDR3 coding sequence is TGTGCCAGCAGTAGTCAGGGGCCTCCCCAGACCCAGTACTTC. The chain joins TRBV6-5 to TRBJ2-5, with D maybe TRBD1 (6 bases). Germline V gene sequence: CDR1 MNHEY, CDR2 SVGAGI. Trimming removed 5 bases from V and 6 bases from J, with 16 bases in between. The CDR3 length is 14 residues.

V is TRBV2 and J is TRBJ2-2, with 9 positions matching TRBD1. Germline loops: CDR1 SNHLY, CDR2 FYNNEI. J gave up 2 bases and V 6 bases, and 7 bases lay outside the gene matches. There are 16 residues in the CDR3. CDR3 protein: CASREWDRVNTGELFF. The CDR3 nucleotides are TGTGCCAGCAGAGAGTGGGACAGGGTAAACACCGGGGAGCTGTTTTTT.

The chain recombines TRBV27 with TRBJ2-2; 8 bases are shared with TRBD1. The CDR3 is made up of 15 amino acids. Germline V gene sequence: CDR1 MNHEY, CDR2 SMNVEV (reference sequence). The ends lost 3 bases at V and 2 bases at J; junction bases unmatched: 2. The CDR3 loop reads CASSLGQVNTGELFF. In nucleotides, the CDR3 is TGTGCCAGCAGTTTGGGACAGGTTAACACCGGGGAGCTGTTTTTT.

This clone was recorded once. The rearrangement joins TRBV19 to TRBJ2-1; D is unresolved. The germline V gene encodes CDR1 LNHDA and CDR2 SQIVND (reference sequence). This CDR3 spans 16 amino acids. V dropped 4 bases and J dropped 0 bases, with 13 bases sitting between them. CDR3 protein: CASSTRRAHSYNEQFF. The DNA for the CDR3 is TGTGCCAGTAGTACCCGTAGAGCCCACTCCTACAATGAGCAGTTCTTC.

This sequence joins TRBV30 and TRBJ1-5; 11 nucleotides align to TRBD1. The germline V gene encodes CDR1 GTSNPN and CDR2 SVGIG (reference sequence). V was pared by 2 bases and J by 7 bases, with 4 bases of the junction left unmatched. The length of the CDR3 is 14 residues. The chain's CDR3 is CAWSPGTGGQPQHF. The CDR3 DNA reads TGTGCCTGGAGTCCCGGGACAGGGGGGCAGCCCCAGCATTTT.

The chain uses TRBV4-3 and TRBJ1-5; 9 bases fit TRBD1. Germline V gene sequence: CDR1 LGHNA, CDR2 YSLEER. CDR3 length: 15 residues. J was trimmed by 6 bases and V by 2 bases; bases with no gene match: 5. This CDR3 is CASSQRTGAGQPQHF. The CDR3 bases are TGCGCCAGCAGCCAAAGGACAGGGGCGGGTCAGCCCCAGCATTTT.

V is TRBV28 and J is TRBJ2-3, with 10 bases that match TRBD1. The CDR3 loop spans 14 amino acids. The junction had 9 bases not matched to a gene; V was cut back by 11 bases and J by 4 bases. Looked up from germline, CDR1 is MDHEN and CDR2 is SYDVKM. As DNA, the CDR3 is TGTGCCGGACAAGACAGGGGGCCCGCAGATACGCAGTATTTT. Translation: CAGQDRGPADTQYF. Full variable domain (missing parts from reference TRBV28 and TRBJ2-3): DVKVTQSSRYLVKRTGEKVFLECVQDMDHENMFWYRQDPGLGLRLIYFSYDVKMKEKGDIPEGYSVSREKKERFSLILESASTNQTSMYLCAGQDRGPADTQYFGPGTRLTVL.